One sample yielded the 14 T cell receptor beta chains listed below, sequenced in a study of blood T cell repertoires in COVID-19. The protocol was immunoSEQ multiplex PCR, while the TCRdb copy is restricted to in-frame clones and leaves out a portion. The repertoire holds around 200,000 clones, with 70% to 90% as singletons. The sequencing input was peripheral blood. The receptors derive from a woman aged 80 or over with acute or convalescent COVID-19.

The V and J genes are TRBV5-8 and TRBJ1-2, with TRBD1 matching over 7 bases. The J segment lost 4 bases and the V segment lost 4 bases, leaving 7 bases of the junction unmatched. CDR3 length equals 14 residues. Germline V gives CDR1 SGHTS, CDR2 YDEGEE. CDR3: CASSLSQGVYGYTF. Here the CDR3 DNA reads TGTGCCAGCAGCCTTTCTCAGGGGGTCTATGGCTACACCTTC.

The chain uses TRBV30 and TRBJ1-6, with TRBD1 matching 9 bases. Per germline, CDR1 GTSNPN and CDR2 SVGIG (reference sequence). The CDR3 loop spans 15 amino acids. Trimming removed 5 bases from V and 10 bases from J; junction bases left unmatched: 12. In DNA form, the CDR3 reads TGTGCCTGGGGAGTTAAAGGACAGGGGAAATCACCCCTCCACTTT. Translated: CAWGVKGQGKSPLHF.

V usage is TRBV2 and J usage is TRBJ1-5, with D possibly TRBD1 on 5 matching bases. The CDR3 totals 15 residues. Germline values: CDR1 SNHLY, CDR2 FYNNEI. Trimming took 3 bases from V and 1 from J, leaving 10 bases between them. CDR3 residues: CASSDGGVSNQPQHF. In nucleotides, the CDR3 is TGTGCCAGCAGTGATGGGGGGGTGAGCAATCAGCCCCAGCATTTT.

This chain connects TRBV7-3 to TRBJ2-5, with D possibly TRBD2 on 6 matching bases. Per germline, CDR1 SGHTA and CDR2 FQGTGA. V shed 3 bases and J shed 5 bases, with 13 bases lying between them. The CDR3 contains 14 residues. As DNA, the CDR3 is TGTGCCAGCAGCTTTCATGGCGGGACGGAGACCCAGTACTTC. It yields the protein CASSFHGGTETQYF.

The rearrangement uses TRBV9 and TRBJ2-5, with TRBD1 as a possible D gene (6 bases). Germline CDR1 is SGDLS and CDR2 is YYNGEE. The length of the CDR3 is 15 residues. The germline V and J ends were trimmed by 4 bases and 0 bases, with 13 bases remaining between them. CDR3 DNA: TGTGCCAGCAGCAAGGACAGCAATAACCAAGAGACCCAGTACTTC. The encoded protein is CASSKDSNNQETQYF. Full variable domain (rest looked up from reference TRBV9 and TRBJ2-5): DSGVTQTPKHLITATGQRVTLRCSPRSGDLSVYWYQQSLDQGLQFLIQYYNGEERAKGNILERFSAQQFPDLHSELNLSSLELGDSALYFCASSKDSNNQETQYFGPGTRLLVL.

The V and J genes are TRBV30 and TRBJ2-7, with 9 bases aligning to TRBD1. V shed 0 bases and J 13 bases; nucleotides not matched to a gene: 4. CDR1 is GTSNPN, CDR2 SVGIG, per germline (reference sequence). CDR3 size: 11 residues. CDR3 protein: CAWSVGTGPYF. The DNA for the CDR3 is TGTGCCTGGAGTGTCGGGACAGGGCCCTACTTC. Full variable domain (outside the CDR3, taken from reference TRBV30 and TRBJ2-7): SQTIHQWPATLVQPVGSPLSLECTVEGTSNPNLYWYRQAAGRGLQLLFYSVGIGQISSEVPQNLSASRPQDRQFILSSKKLLLSDSGFYLCAWSVGTGPYFGPGTRLTVT.

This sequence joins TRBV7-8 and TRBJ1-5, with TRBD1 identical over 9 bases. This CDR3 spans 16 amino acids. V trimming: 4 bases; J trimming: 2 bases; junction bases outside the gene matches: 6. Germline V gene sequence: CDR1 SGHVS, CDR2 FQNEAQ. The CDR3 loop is CASSSGQGRGNQPQHF. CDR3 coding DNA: TGTGCCAGCAGCTCGGGACAGGGACGGGGCAATCAGCCCCAGCATTTT.

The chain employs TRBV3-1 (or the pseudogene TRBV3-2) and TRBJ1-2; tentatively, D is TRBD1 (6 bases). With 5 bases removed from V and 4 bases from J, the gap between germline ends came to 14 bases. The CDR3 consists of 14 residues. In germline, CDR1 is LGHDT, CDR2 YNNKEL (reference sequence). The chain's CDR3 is CASSSQGVGYGYTF. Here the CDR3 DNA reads TGTGCCAGCAGCTCACAGGGAGTGGGCTATGGCTACACCTTC.

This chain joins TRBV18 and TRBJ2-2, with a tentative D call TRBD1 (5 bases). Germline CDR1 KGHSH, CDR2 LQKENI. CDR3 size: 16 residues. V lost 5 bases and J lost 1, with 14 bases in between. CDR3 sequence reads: CASSEQAPRNTGELFF. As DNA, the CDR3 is TGTGCCAGCTCAGAACAGGCCCCTCGGAACACCGGGGAGCTGTTTTTT.

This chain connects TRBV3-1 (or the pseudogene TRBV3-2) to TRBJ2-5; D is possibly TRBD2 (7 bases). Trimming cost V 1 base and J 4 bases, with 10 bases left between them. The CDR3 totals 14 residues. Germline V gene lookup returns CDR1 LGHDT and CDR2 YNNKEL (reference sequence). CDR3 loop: CASSQGRGGETQYF. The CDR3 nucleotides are TGTGCCAGCAGCCAAGGGAGGGGGGGAGAGACCCAGTACTTC.

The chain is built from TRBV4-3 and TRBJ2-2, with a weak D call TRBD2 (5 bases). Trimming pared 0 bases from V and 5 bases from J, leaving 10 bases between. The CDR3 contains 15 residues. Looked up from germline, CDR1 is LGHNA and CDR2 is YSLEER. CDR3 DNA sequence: TGCGCCAGCAGCCAAGATCGGCCGGGGACCGGGGAGCTGTTTTTT. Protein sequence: CASSQDRPGTGELFF.

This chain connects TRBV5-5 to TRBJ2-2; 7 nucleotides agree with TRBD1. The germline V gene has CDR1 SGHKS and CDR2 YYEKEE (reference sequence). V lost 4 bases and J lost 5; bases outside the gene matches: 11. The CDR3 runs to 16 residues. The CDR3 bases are TGTGCCAGCAGCCGTGAGGGGGCTTTGGGGACCGGGGAGCTGTTTTTT. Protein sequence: CASSREGALGTGELFF.

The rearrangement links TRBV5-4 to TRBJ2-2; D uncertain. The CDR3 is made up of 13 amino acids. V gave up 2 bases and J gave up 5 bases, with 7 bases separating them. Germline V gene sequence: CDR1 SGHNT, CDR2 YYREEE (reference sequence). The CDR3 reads CASSFARTGELFF. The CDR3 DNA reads TGTGCCAGCAGCTTCGCTCGGACCGGGGAGCTGTTTTTT.

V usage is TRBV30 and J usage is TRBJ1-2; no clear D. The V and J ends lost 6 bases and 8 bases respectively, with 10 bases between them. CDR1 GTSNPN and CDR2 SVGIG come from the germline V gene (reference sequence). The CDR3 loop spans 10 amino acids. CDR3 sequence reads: CACQVYGYTF. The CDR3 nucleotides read TGTGCCTGTCAGGTTTACGGCTACACCTTC.